The source of this T cell receptor (beta chain) is a study of blood T cell repertoires in COVID-19. The method was immunoSEQ multiplex PCR; TCRdb's version includes in-frame clones alone and lacks a portion of them. The sample includes a few hundred thousand clones, under 90% of them seen just once. The CDR3 is 16 residues long. The germline CDR1 and CDR2 sequences are LGHDT and YNNKEL (reference sequence). Losses at the gene ends were 3 bases for V and 3 bases for J; bases not matched to a gene: 7. The clonotype originates from a woman aged 55-70 years who had recovered from COVID-19. This sequence joins TRBV3-1 (or the pseudogene TRBV3-2) and TRBJ1-4, with 7 bases aligning to TRBD1. The specimen sequenced was PBMCs or T cells enriched from blood (not recorded which). Here the CDR3 reads CASSHSTGTANEKLFF. CDR3 in DNA: TGTGCCAGCAGCCATTCTACCGGGACAGCTAATGAAAAACTGTTTTTT.